A single sample is the source of the 21 T cell receptor beta chains below, sequenced in a study of T cells expressing NK-cell markers (dated by TCRdb to 2020 to 2021). The library came from 5' RACE. These reads were obtained on an Illumina HiSeq 2000. One entry per CDR3 protein sequence results from the TCRdb reprocessing of the reads, with DNA left out. The sample's own table lists almost 450,000 distinct CDR3 sequences. Approximately 7% of the sample is in the top ten clones. The sequencing sample was made of blood T cells: a sorted CD56 or NKG2C T cell subset, CD4+ or CD8+ T cells, or bulk PBMC T cells (not recorded which). These TCRs come from a woman aged 18-69 years in good health.

The V gene is TRBV10-3, the J gene TRBJ2-7; TCRdb returns TRBD1, unconfirmable since there is no DNA. From germline, CDR1 is ENHRY and CDR2 SYGVKD. This CDR3 comprises 16 residues. This chain's CDR3 is CAISVNPGTSAYEQYF.

The V call is TRBV7-2, the J call TRBJ2-4. Germline V gives CDR1 SGHTA, CDR2 FQGNSA. The CDR3 extends over 13 amino acids. CDR3 region: CASSLGEQNIQYF.

V and J are TRBV20-1 and TRBJ2-1; TCRdb returns TRBD2, unconfirmable since there is no DNA. CDR3 size: 14 residues. Germline V gene data show CDR1 as DFQATT and CDR2 as SNEGSKA (reference sequence). The CDR3 loop reads CSAPIAGLYNEQFF.

The V and J genes are TRBV20-1 and TRBJ2-1. Germline V gene data show CDR1 as DFQATT and CDR2 as SNEGSKA (reference sequence). CDR3 length: 11 amino acids. CDR3 protein: CSARDLTEQFF.

The chain uses TRBV5-1 and TRBJ1-3; TCRdb picks TRBD1, but there is no DNA to check that call. This CDR3 comprises 16 residues. Germline V gene data show CDR1 as SGHRS and CDR2 as YFSETQ. CDR3 amino acids: CASSGTGVFSGNTIYF.

The chain has TRBV12-3 or TRBV12-4 and TRBJ1-5. CDR3 length: 12 amino acids. CDR3 region: CASRSTLQPQHF.

The rearrangement uses TRBV28 and TRBJ2-2. The CDR3 has 14 residues. CDR1 is MDHEN and CDR2 is SYDVKM in the germline V gene. CDR3 loop: CASSWSGKIGELFF.

V and J are TRBV20-1 and TRBJ2-7; TCRdb gives TRBD2 as the D gene, but with no DNA this cannot be confirmed. Germline CDR1 is DFQATT and CDR2 is SNEGSKA (reference sequence). The CDR3 is made up of 15 amino acids. The CDR3 reads CSARVLSGITYEQYF.

The V gene is TRBV6-2 or TRBV6-3, the J gene TRBJ2-1; TCRdb calls TRBD1, which cannot be checked without DNA. This CDR3 is built from 18 residues. The germline V gene encodes CDR1 MNHEY and CDR2 SVGEGT. CDR3 region: CASSPLGEAGGVTNEQFF.

V gene TRBV6-5 combines with J gene TRBJ2-1. This CDR3 region has 11 residues. Looked up from germline, CDR1 is MNHEY and CDR2 is SVGAGI. The CDR3 spells CASTQVDEQFF.

The rearrangement joins TRBV11-1 to TRBJ2-1. The CDR3 has 14 residues. Germline V gene lookup returns CDR1 SGHAT and CDR2 FQDESV (reference sequence). The CDR3 loop reads CASSLWGKYNEQFF.

The chain carries TRBV6-2 or TRBV6-3 and TRBJ2-1; absent DNA, TCRdb's TRBD2 call cannot be checked. Germline-derived CDR1 and CDR2 are MNHEY and SVGEGT. The CDR3 contains 15 residues. The CDR3 loop is CASRPGTSETNEQFF.

The chain has TRBV12-3 or TRBV12-4 and TRBJ1-6; as DNA is missing, the TRBD1 call by TCRdb cannot be tested. The CDR3 has 15 residues. CDR3 sequence: CASSAPGQGYSPLHF.

The chain recombines TRBV5-1 with TRBJ2-1; TCRdb's D call, TRBD2, is unchecked because there is no DNA. This CDR3 has 14 amino acids. The V gene's germline CDR1 is SGHRS and CDR2 YFSETQ. CDR3 sequence: CASSLGDYNNEQFF.

The chain uses TRBV12-3 or TRBV12-4 and TRBJ2-1; TCRdb's assignment of TRBD2 cannot be checked, as there is no DNA. This CDR3 comprises 16 residues. This CDR3 is CASSLPGLAQGSEQFF.

The chain links TRBV10-2 to TRBJ2-5; as DNA is missing, the TRBD2 call by TCRdb cannot be tested. The CDR3 has 13 amino acids. CDR1 WSHSY and CDR2 SAAADI come from the germline V gene. CDR3 in amino acids: CASTGGLLETQYF.

The rearrangement links TRBV5-1 to TRBJ2-7; TCRdb names TRBD1, which stays unverified in the absence of DNA. This CDR3 spans 18 amino acids. Germline V gives CDR1 SGHRS, CDR2 YFSETQ. CDR3 region: CASSLSPGGAADWEEQYF.

The chain has TRBV2 and TRBJ1-6; the TCRdb D gene call, TRBD1, has no DNA to confirm it. The CDR3 is made up of 13 amino acids. The germline V gene encodes CDR1 SNHLY and CDR2 FYNNEI. CDR3 residues: CASVREWNSPLHF.

The gene calls are TRBV4-2 and TRBJ1-1. This CDR3 has 15 amino acids. Per the germline V gene, CDR1 is LGHNA and CDR2 is YNFKEQ. The CDR3: CASSQLRNQPAEAFF.

The rearrangement joins TRBV7-2 to TRBJ1-6; TCRdb lists TRBD1, though no DNA is available to test this call. The CDR3 consists of 14 residues. The germline CDR1 and CDR2 sequences are SGHTA and FQGNSA. CDR3 residues: CASSYGQGHSPLHF. Full variable domain (missing parts from reference TRBV7-2 and TRBJ1-6): GAGVSQSPSNKVTEKGKDVELRCDPISGHTALYWYRQSLGQGLEFLIYFQGNSAPDKSGLPSDRFSAERTGGSVSTLTIQRTQQEDSAVYLCASSYGQGHSPLHFGNGTRLTVT.

The CDR3 reads CASSRQNLNTEAFF. V usage is TRBV27 and J usage is TRBJ1-1; TCRdb calls TRBD1, which cannot be checked without DNA. This CDR3 spans 14 amino acids. The germline V gene encodes CDR1 MNHEY and CDR2 SMNVEV (reference sequence).